This passage covers 17 T cell receptor beta chains from one sample sequenced in a study of T cells in tuberculosis. Repertoires were generated with immunoSEQ multiplex PCR, while TCRdb's copy carries only in-frame clones and drops some. The table has thousands of clones, about 95% seen once. What was sequenced was PBMCs. Receptors originate from an adult with tuberculosis.

The J gene is TRBJ2-5, the V gene TRBV7-7; the match to TRBD2 covers 11 bases. J gave up 5 bases and V 5 bases, and 16 bases lay outside the gene matches. Germline CDR1 reads SSHAT; CDR2 reads FNYEAQ (reference sequence). This CDR3 spans 18 amino acids. CDR3 nucleotides: TGTGCCAGCAGCCTTAACCCACTAGCGGGAGCCCTGGGGGAGACCCAGTACTTC. Residues: CASSLNPLAGALGETQYF.

This rearrangement joins TRBV10-3 to TRBJ1-2, with a tentative D call TRBD1 (5 bases). CDR1 and CDR2 from the germline V gene are ENHRY and SYGVKD. The ends were cut back, 6 bases at V and 4 bases at J, with 18 bases in the middle. The CDR3 spans 15 residues. CDR3 in amino acids: CAIRGQGRSGYGYTF. For the CDR3, the DNA is TGTGCCATCAGGGGCCAGGGCCGATCGGGCTATGGCTACACCTTC.

The rearrangement links TRBV5-1 to TRBJ1-2, with 10 nucleotides matching TRBD1. The CDR3 spans 15 residues. CDR1 is SGHRS, CDR2 YFSETQ, per germline. The V gene end was trimmed by 6 bases and the J gene end by 8 bases; junction bases not matched to a gene: 13. CDR3: CASTATGGDVEGYTF. As DNA, the CDR3 is TGCGCCAGCACAGCGACAGGGGGCGATGTAGAAGGCTACACCTTC.

The V gene is TRBV12-2, the J gene TRBJ2-6; the D call of TRBD1 is as the table states it, not checked on the DNA. TRBV12-2 is noted as a pseudogene. The CDR3 covers 16 residues. The CDR3 coding sequence is TGTGCAAGTCGCTTGTCCACACAAAGTCGGGCCAACGTCCTGACTTTC. It specifies CASRLSTQSRANVLTF.

This sequence joins TRBV6-5 and TRBJ2-6; tentatively, D is TRBD2 (5 bases). The CDR3 totals 15 residues. The germline V gene encodes CDR1 MNHEY and CDR2 SVGAGI. Trimming cost V 6 bases and J 4 bases, with 13 bases left between them. Here the CDR3 reads CASRPRGAGANVLTF. Written as DNA, the CDR3 is TGTGCCAGCAGACCCCGGGGAGCCGGGGCCAACGTCCTGACTTTC.

CDR3 protein: CSVESRAHGYTF. In DNA, the CDR3 is TGCAGCGTTGAAAGCAGGGCCCATGGCTACACCTTC. The chain combines TRBV29-1 with TRBJ1-2; possible D gene TRBD1, 5 bases. V was cut by 2 bases and J by 6 bases, with 10 bases left in between. The CDR3 contains 12 residues. Germline V lookup: CDR1 SQVTM, CDR2 ANQGSEA. Full variable domain (remainder filled in from reference TRBV29-1 and TRBJ1-2): SAVISQKPSRDICQRGTSLTIQCQVDSQVTMMFWYRQQPGQSLTLIATANQGSEATYESGFVIDKFPISRPNLTFSTLTVSNMSPEDSSIYLCSVESRAHGYTFGSGTRLTVV.

The chain recombines TRBV19 with TRBJ1-4; D ambiguous. V was cut by 6 bases and J by 3 bases, with 11 bases left in between. This CDR3 comprises 14 residues. Per germline, CDR1 LNHDA and CDR2 SQIVND (reference sequence). CDR3 sequence: CASSLGGPNEKLFF. The DNA for the CDR3 is TGTGCCAGTAGCCTGGGAGGGCCTAATGAAAAACTGTTTTTT.

The gene calls are TRBV4-1 and TRBJ2-5, with 10 nucleotides matching TRBD2. CDR3 length equals 16 residues. V was pared by 0 bases and J by 4 bases, with 5 bases of the junction left unmatched. CDR1 is MGHRA, CDR2 YSYEKL, per germline. DNA for the CDR3: TGCGCCAGCAGCCAAGATCGTCTAGCGGGAGTAGAGACCCAGTACTTC. This translates into CASSQDRLAGVETQYF.

This chain connects TRBV4-1 to TRBJ2-7, with D perhaps matching TRBD2 (5 bases). V lost 0 bases, J lost 2 bases, and 8 bases lay in between. This CDR3 spans 14 amino acids. Germline assignment: CDR1 MGHRA and CDR2 YSYEKL. DNA for the CDR3: TGCGCCAGCAGCCAAGAGAGGGAAGCCTACGAGCAGTACTTC. It encodes CASSQEREAYEQYF.

In this sample, this clone turned up once. This chain connects TRBV18 to TRBJ2-7; TRBD2 matches 8 bases. CDR3 length: 15 residues. V lost 4 bases and J lost 5; bases outside the gene matches: 10. Germline-derived CDR1 and CDR2 are KGHSH and LQKENI. CDR3: CASSRREGLDDEQYF. The CDR3 DNA reads as TGTGCCAGCTCACGTCGGGAGGGCCTCGATGACGAGCAGTACTTC. The whole variable domain, filled in from reference TRBV18 and TRBJ2-7, reads NAGVMQNPRHLVRRRGQEARLRCSPMKGHSHVYWYRQLPEEGLKFMVYLQKENIIDESGMPKERFSAEFPKEGPSILRIQQVVRGDSAAYFCASSRREGLDDEQYFGPGTRLTVT.

Written as DNA, the CDR3 is TGTGCCAGCAGCTTCGGGAGGGGGGAGTCAATGAACACCGGGGAGCTGTTTTTT. This translates into CASSFGRGESMNTGELFF. The rearrangement links TRBV7-8 to TRBJ2-2; 8 bases match TRBD2. The CDR3 sequence is 18 residues long. Germline CDR1 SGHVS, CDR2 FQNEAQ. With V trimmed by 3 bases and J by 1 base, 10 bases remained unmatched.

This clone was seen once. The chain has TRBV4-1 and TRBJ1-1; 7 nucleotides agree with TRBD1. Trimming at V came to 4 bases and at J to 5 bases, leaving 16 bases not matched to a gene. Per the germline V gene, CDR1 is MGHRA and CDR2 is YSYEKL. This CDR3 has 17 residues. CDR3 in DNA: TGCGCCAGCAGCCCCTGGCCGACTAGGGGGCTTGTGACTGAAGCTTTCTTT. Translating gives CASSPWPTRGLVTEAFF.

V gene TRBV7-2 combines with J gene TRBJ1-2; TRBD1 might be the D (5 bases). The CDR3 consists of 12 residues. Deletions cut 1 base from V and 13 bases from J, with 13 bases between. From germline, CDR1 is SGHTA and CDR2 FQGNSA. This CDR3 is CASSLDLGPFTF. As DNA, the CDR3 is TGTGCCAGCAGCTTAGATCTGGGGCCCTTCACCTTC.

The rearrangement joins TRBV9 to TRBJ2-1; the D is unclear. Germline V gene data show CDR1 as SGDLS and CDR2 as YYNGEE. CDR3 length: 15 amino acids. V was cut by 0 bases and J by 3 bases, with 10 bases left in between. The CDR3 DNA reads TGTGCCAGCAGCGTAGGAGTAGTGCTCTACAATGAGCAGTTCTTC. Amino acid sequence: CASSVGVVLYNEQFF.

V gene TRBV7-6 combines with J gene TRBJ2-5; tentatively, D is TRBD1 (6 bases). CDR1 is SGHVS, CDR2 FNYEAQ, per germline. The V end lost 5 bases, the J end lost 2 bases, and 15 bases lay between the germline ends. The CDR3 spans 15 residues. The CDR3 DNA reads TGTGCCAGCAGCCCCTGGGGGCGGCGGCAAGAGACCCAGTACTTC. It translates to CASSPWGRRQETQYF. Looking up the rest from reference TRBV7-6 and TRBJ2-5 gives the full variable domain: GAGVSQSPRYKVTKRGQDVALRCDPISGHVSLYWYRQALGQGPEFLTYFNYEAQQDKSGLPNDRFSAERPEGSISTLTIQRTEQRDSAMYRCASSPWGRRQETQYFGPGTRLLVL.

The CDR3 DNA sequence: TGTGCCAGCAGTGACCGCCTAGCGGGAGACGAGCAGTACTTC. Translation gives CASSDRLAGDEQYF. This chain connects TRBV2 to TRBJ2-7; TRBD2 agrees at 10 bases. The V gene end was trimmed by 3 bases and the J gene end by 5 bases; junction bases not matched to a gene: 4. Germline V gene data show CDR1 as SNHLY and CDR2 as FYNNEI. The CDR3 covers 14 residues.

In its sample, this clone was seen once. The rearrangement links TRBV27 to TRBJ2-2; D unclear. This CDR3 region has 14 residues. CDR1 is MNHEY and CDR2 is SMNVEV in the germline V gene (reference sequence). The V and J ends lost 2 bases and 5 bases respectively, with 9 bases between them. CDR3 sequence: CASSLLHLTGELFF. DNA of the CDR3: TGTGCCAGCAGTTTACTTCACTTGACCGGGGAGCTGTTTTTT.